The T cell receptor (beta chain) described here comes from a study of blood T cell repertoires in COVID-19. Overall study: In each case, the material was cDNA or gDNA derived from T cells, B-cell-depleted T cells, or PBMCs.

Method: immunoSEQ multiplex PCR; TCRdb's copy keeps in-frame clones and lacks some. There are approximately 270,000 clones in the sample; 65% to 85% occur only once, and around 16% lies in the top ten. V was cut by 2 bases and J by 10 bases, with 18 bases left in between. Looked up from germline, CDR1 is SEHNR and CDR2 is FQNEAQ (reference sequence). This CDR3 has 16 residues. This chain links TRBV7-9 with TRBJ1-6; TRBD1 might be the D (6 bases). The sequence derives from a person aged 65-85 years with COVID-19, enrolled during active disease. Material for sequencing was peripheral blood. The CDR3 here is CASSLHGPGERSPLHF. DNA for the CDR3: TGTGCCAGCAGCTTACATGGTCCAGGGGAACGCTCACCCCTCCACTTT.